Below, one T cell receptor (beta chain) is given with its context. This specimen belongs to a study of regulatory T cells in long-lasting Graves disease. The length of the CDR3 is 11 residues. Germline CDR1 and CDR2: DFQATT and SNEGSKA (reference sequence). Deletions cut 3 bases from V and 5 bases from J, with 8 bases between. Time point reported: newly diagnosed GD, antithyroid drugs for less than 3 months. PBMC RNA served as the TCR library source. Library construction for TCR beta used iRepertoire HTBI primers and Arm-PCR of CDR3 regions. TCRdb independently ran MiXCR on the multiplex PCR reads; one entry per CDR3 protein. Among some 410,000 distinct CDR3 sequences listed, 16% were seen once. The sample was also reused in another study, on T cells in Graves' hyperthyroidism and ophthalmopathy. That paper notes: Lactation, pregnancy, other autoimmune disease or uncontrolled infection excluded patients.

The source of this sequence is a woman aged 25-40 years with Graves disease. The V call is TRBV20-1, the J call TRBJ2-7, with D unclear. The specimen comprised peripheral blood mononuclear cells (PBMCs), sampled at new diagnosis, from a patient treated with antithyroid drugs. CDR3 amino acids: CSASFENEQYF. As DNA, the CDR3 is TGCAGTGCTAGTTTCGAGAACGAGCAGTACTTC.